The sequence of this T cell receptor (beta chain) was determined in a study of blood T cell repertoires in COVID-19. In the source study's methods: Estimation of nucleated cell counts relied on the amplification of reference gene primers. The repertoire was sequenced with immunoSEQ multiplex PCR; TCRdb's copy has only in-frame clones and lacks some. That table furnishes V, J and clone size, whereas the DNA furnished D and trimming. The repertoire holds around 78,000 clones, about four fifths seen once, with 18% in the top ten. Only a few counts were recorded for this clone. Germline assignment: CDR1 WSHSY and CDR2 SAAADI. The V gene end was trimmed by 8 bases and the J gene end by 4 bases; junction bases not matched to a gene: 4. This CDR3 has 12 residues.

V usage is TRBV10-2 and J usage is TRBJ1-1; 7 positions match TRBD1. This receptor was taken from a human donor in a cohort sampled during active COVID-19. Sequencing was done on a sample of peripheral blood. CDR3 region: CASRDSSTEAFF. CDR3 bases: TGCGCCAGCCGGGACAGCTCCACTGAAGCTTTCTTT.